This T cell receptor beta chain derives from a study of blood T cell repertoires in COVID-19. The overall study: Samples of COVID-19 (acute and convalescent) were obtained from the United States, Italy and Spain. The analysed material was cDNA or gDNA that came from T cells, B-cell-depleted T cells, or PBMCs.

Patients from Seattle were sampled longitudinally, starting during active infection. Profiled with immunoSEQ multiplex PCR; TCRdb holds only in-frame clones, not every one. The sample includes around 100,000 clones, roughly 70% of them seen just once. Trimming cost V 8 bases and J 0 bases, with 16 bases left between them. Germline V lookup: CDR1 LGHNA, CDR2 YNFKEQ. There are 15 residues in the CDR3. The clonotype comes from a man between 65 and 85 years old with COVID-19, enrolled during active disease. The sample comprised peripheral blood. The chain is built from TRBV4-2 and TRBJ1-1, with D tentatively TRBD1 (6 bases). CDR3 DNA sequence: TGTGCCAGCGGCGCGGACAGTAACCTGAACACTGAAGCTTTCTTT. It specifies CASGADSNLNTEAFF.